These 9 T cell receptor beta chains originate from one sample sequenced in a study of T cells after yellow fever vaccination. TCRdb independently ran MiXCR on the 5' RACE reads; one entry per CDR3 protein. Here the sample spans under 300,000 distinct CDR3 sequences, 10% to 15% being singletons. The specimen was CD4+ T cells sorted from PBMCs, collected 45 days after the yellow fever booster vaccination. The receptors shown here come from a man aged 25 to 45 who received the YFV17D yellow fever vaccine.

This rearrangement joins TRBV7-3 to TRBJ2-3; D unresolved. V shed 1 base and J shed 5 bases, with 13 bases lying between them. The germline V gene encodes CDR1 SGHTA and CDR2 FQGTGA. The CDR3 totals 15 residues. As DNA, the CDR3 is TGTGCCAGCAGCTTAATGGGCGGACCAGAAGATACGCAGTATTTT. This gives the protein CASSLMGGPEDTQYF.

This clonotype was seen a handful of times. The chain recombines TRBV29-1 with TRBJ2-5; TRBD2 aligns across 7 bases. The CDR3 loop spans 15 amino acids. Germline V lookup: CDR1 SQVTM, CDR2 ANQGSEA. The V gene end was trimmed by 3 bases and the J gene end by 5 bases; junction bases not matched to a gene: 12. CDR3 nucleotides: TGCAGCGTTGATCTAGGTGCCAAGGGAGGGGAGACCCAGTACTTC. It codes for CSVDLGAKGGETQYF.

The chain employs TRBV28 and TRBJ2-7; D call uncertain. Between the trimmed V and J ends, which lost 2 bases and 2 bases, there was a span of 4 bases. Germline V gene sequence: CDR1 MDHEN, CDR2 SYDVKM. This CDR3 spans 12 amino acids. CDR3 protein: CASSLPTYEQYF. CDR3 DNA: TGTGCCAGCAGTTTACCTACCTACGAGCAGTACTTC.

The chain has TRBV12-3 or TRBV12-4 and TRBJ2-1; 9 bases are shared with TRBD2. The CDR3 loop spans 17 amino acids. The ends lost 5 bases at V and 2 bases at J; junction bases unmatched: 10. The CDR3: CASSLGPTSGPYNEQFF. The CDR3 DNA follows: TGTGCCAGCAGTCTGGGCCCGACTAGCGGCCCCTACAATGAGCAGTTCTTC.

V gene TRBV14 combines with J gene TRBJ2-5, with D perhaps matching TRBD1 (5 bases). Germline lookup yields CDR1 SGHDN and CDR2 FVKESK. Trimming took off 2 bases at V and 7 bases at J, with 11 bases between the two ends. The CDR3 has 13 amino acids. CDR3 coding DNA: TGTGCCAGCAGCCAATTTCAGGGTGGGACCCAGTACTTC. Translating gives CASSQFQGGTQYF.

The CDR3 loop is CASSSRRSSYNEQFF. As DNA, the CDR3 is TGTGCCAGCAGCTCCCGGCGAAGCTCCTACAATGAGCAGTTCTTC. This chain links TRBV7-2 with TRBJ2-1; D ambiguous. The V end was cut by 4 bases, the J end by 0 bases, with 10 bases between. Germline CDR1 and CDR2: SGHTA and FQGNSA. CDR3 length: 15 amino acids.

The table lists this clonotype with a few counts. The CDR3 protein is CASSSFGETQYF. The CDR3 DNA follows: TGTGCCAGCAGCTCCTTCGGGGAGACCCAGTACTTC. The chain uses TRBV7-2 and TRBJ2-5; D is unclear. The CDR3 has 12 residues. Germline V gene data show CDR1 as SGHTA and CDR2 as FQGNSA. Trimming cost V 4 bases and J 5 bases, with 8 bases left between them. Combining the CDR3 with reference TRBV7-2 and TRBJ2-5 gives the whole variable domain GAGVSQSPSNKVTEKGKDVELRCDPISGHTALYWYRQSLGQGLEFLIYFQGNSAPDKSGLPSDRFSAERTGGSVSTLTIQRTQQEDSAVYLCASSSFGETQYFGPGTRLLVL.

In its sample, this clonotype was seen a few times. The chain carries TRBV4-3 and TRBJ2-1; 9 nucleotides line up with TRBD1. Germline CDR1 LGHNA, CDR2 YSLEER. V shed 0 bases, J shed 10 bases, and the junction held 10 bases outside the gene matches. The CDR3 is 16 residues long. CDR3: CASSQDFNRGPREQFF. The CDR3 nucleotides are TGCGCCAGCAGCCAAGACTTCAACAGGGGGCCACGGGAGCAGTTCTTC.

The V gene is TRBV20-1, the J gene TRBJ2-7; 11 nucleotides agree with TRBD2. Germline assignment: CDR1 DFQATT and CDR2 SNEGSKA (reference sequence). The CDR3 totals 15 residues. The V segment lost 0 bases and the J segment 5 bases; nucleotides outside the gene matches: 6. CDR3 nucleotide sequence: TGCAGTGCTAGAGATTCTAGCGGGAGGAGGAACGAGCAGTACTTC. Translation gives CSARDSSGRRNEQYF.